This TCR beta chain was captured in a study of breast tumors, draining lymph nodes, adjacent tissues. From the multiplex PCR reads, TCRdb called clonotypes with MiXCR, one entry per CDR3 protein. The table shows about 230,000 distinct CDR3 sequences, with roughly 32% occurring only once. Germline CDR1 reads MNHNY; CDR2 reads SVGAGI (reference sequence). This CDR3 is 16 amino acids long. Deletions cut 2 bases from V and 3 bases from J, with 14 bases between. Samples came from axillary lymph nodes draining the breast cancer. Ten or more counts support this clonotype. The source of this sequence is a female donor with breast cancer. Some clones in this sample may be carry-over from other donors' samples. The V call is TRBV6-6, the J call TRBJ2-1, with a possible D match to TRBD2 (5 bases). The sequenced sample consisted of axillary lymph node tissue. CDR3 protein: CASSYLGLANYNEQFF. The CDR3 region has the DNA TGTGCCAGCAGTTACCTTGGGCTAGCCAACTACAATGAGCAGTTCTTC.